One and the same sample provided the 24 T cell receptor beta chains below, sequenced in a study of blood T cell repertoires in COVID-19. Only in-frame clones appear in the TCRdb table, and some are missing; sequencing was by immunoSEQ multiplex PCR. The table includes about 29,000 clones, roughly 80% detected once. Material for sequencing was peripheral blood. The receptors shown here come from a woman in her sixties or seventies with active or convalescent COVID-19.

The rearrangement joins TRBV7-2 to TRBJ2-3; 8 bases match TRBD2. Trimming removed 1 base from V and 6 bases from J; junction bases left unmatched: 3. Germline V gene sequence: CDR1 SGHTA, CDR2 FQGNSA. This CDR3 region has 14 residues. The CDR3 here is CASSLGLAFDTQYF. The CDR3 DNA follows: TGTGCCAGCAGCTTAGGACTAGCGTTTGATACGCAGTATTTT.

The rearrangement uses TRBV6-5 and TRBJ1-5, with D tentatively TRBD1 (6 bases). The CDR3 sequence is 14 residues long. The germline CDR1 and CDR2 sequences are MNHEY and SVGAGI. Trimming left V 6 bases short and J 6 bases short, with 15 bases between. This CDR3 is CASRPQGGGQPQHF. CDR3 DNA: TGTGCCAGCAGACCACAAGGGGGGGGTCAGCCCCAGCATTTT.

This chain joins TRBV6-6 and TRBJ2-1, with 12 bases identical to TRBD2. Trimming removed 2 bases from V and 6 bases from J; junction bases left unmatched: 2. The germline V gene encodes CDR1 MNHNY and CDR2 SVGAGI (reference sequence). The CDR3 consists of 15 residues. The CDR3 coding sequence is TGTGCCAGCAGTTACCTAGCGGGGGGGCTCAATGAGCAGTTCTTC. The encoded protein is CASSYLAGGLNEQFF.

This clone showed up just a few times. V gene TRBV13 combines with J gene TRBJ2-3; D may be TRBD2 (6 bases). Germline CDR1 and CDR2: PRHDT and FYEKMQ (reference sequence). V lost 2 bases to trimming and J lost 4 bases, with 10 bases between them. This CDR3 region has 14 residues. The CDR3 sequence: CASSLSSGSDTQYF. The CDR3 DNA is TGTGCCAGCAGCTTAAGTAGCGGATCAGATACGCAGTATTTT. The entire variable domain, with the rest obtained from reference TRBV13 and TRBJ2-3, is as follows: AAGVIQSPRHLIKEKRETATLKCYPIPRHDTVYWYQQGPGQDPQFLISFYEKMQSDKGSIPDRFSAQQFSDYHSELNMSSLELGDSALYFCASSLSSGSDTQYFGPGTRLTVL.

The rearrangement joins TRBV18 to TRBJ2-5; tentative D call: TRBD1 (6 bases). The CDR3 totals 16 residues. Trimming shortened V by 3 bases and J by 3 bases, and 17 bases separated the two germline ends. Germline V lookup: CDR1 KGHSH, CDR2 LQKENI. The CDR3 spells CASSPTNQQGKETQYF. The CDR3 bases are TGTGCCAGCTCACCCACGAATCAACAGGGCAAAGAGACCCAGTACTTC. The variable domain in full, with the rest retrieved from reference TRBV18 and TRBJ2-5, is NAGVMQNPRHLVRRRGQEARLRCSPMKGHSHVYWYRQLPEEGLKFMVYLQKENIIDESGMPKERFSAEFPKEGPSILRIQQVVRGDSAAYFCASSPTNQQGKETQYFGPGTRLLVL.

This chain links TRBV6-5 with TRBJ1-2; possible D gene TRBD1, 5 bases. V lost 0 bases, J lost 5 bases, and 13 bases lay in between. Germline V gene sequence: CDR1 MNHEY, CDR2 SVGAGI. The length of the CDR3 is 15 residues. This CDR3 is CASSYSSGGGYGYTF. The CDR3 bases are TGTGCCAGCAGTTACTCGTCCGGGGGGGGGTATGGCTACACCTTC.

The chain has TRBV10-3 and TRBJ1-2; D gene unclear. The V gene's germline CDR1 is ENHRY and CDR2 SYGVKD. The CDR3 extends over 13 amino acids. The germline V and J ends were trimmed by 2 bases and 1 base, with 5 bases remaining between them. The CDR3, as DNA: TGTGCCATCAGTGAGCAGATTAACTATGGCTACACCTTC. Protein product: CAISEQINYGYTF.

This clone was counted a few times. The chain recombines TRBV7-2 with TRBJ2-7; D is uncertain. Germline lookup yields CDR1 SGHTA and CDR2 FQGNSA. V shed 6 bases and J shed 0 bases, with 6 bases lying between them. This CDR3 contains 12 residues. CDR3 amino acids: CASSPSSYEQYF. The DNA for the CDR3 is TGTGCCAGCAGTCCTAGCTCCTACGAGCAGTACTTC.

The chain carries TRBV19 and TRBJ1-5; no clear D. Deletions cut 8 bases from V and 0 bases from J, with 5 bases between. Germline V gene sequence: CDR1 LNHDA, CDR2 SQIVND (reference sequence). The CDR3 is 12 residues long. The CDR3 DNA follows: TGTGCCAGTTCGTATAGCAATCAGCCCCAGCATTTT. This sequence encodes CASSYSNQPQHF.

The V call is TRBV19, the J call TRBJ2-4, with a tentative D call TRBD2 (6 bases). This CDR3 has 17 amino acids. V was trimmed by 3 bases and J by 1 base, leaving 16 bases between them. CDR1 and CDR2 (germline): LNHDA, SQIVND (reference sequence). The DNA for the CDR3 is TGTGCCAGTAGTATTTGGGAGGACCGGGGCGCCAAAAACATTCAGTACTTC. Protein sequence: CASSIWEDRGAKNIQYF.

The chain couples TRBV7-8 to TRBJ2-5; 7 positions agree with TRBD2. This CDR3 contains 17 residues. V lost 1 base and J lost 4; bases outside the gene matches: 12. Per the germline V gene, CDR1 is SGHVS and CDR2 is FQNEAQ. This CDR3 reads CASSLGLARAGGETQYF. The CDR3 DNA is TGTGCCAGCAGCTTAGGACTAGCCCGGGCGGGTGGAGAGACCCAGTACTTC.

V gene TRBV30 combines with J gene TRBJ1-5, with unresolved D. The CDR3 has 14 residues. Per the germline V gene, CDR1 is GTSNPN and CDR2 is SVGIG (reference sequence). The germline V and J ends were trimmed by 2 bases and 6 bases, with 14 bases remaining between them. The CDR3 here is CAWSSVDGRQPQHF. CDR3 nucleotides: TGTGCCTGGAGTTCGGTGGATGGGCGTCAGCCCCAGCATTTT.

The chain joins TRBV7-2 to TRBJ1-5, with TRBD1 as a possible D gene (5 bases). This CDR3 is 16 amino acids long. V was shortened by 1 base and J by 6 bases, with 16 bases between the two germline ends. Germline values: CDR1 SGHTA, CDR2 FQGNSA. The CDR3 here is CASSLDDGQGIQPQHF. CDR3 coding DNA: TGTGCCAGCAGCTTAGACGATGGGCAGGGTATTCAGCCCCAGCATTTT.

This rearrangement joins TRBV9 to TRBJ2-3, with D unclear. V dropped 10 bases and J dropped 2 bases, with 5 bases sitting between them. The CDR3 runs to 10 residues. Per the germline V gene, CDR1 is SGDLS and CDR2 is YYNGEE. The CDR3 loop reads CAGFTDTQYF. The CDR3 region has the DNA TGTGCCGGCTTCACAGATACGCAGTATTTT.

This clone was recorded a few times. The rearrangement links TRBV3-1 (or the pseudogene TRBV3-2) to TRBJ1-1; 7 bases agree with TRBD1. The CDR3 has 13 residues. V trimming: 4 bases; J trimming: 11 bases; junction bases outside the gene matches: 10. Per the germline V gene, CDR1 is LGHDT and CDR2 is YNNKEL (reference sequence). The CDR3 is CASSRRTGDGAFF. The CDR3 DNA follows: TGTGCCAGCAGCCGGAGGACAGGCGATGGTGCTTTCTTT.

The chain uses TRBV7-6 and TRBJ2-1; the match to TRBD2 covers 8 bases. The ends lost 3 bases at V and 8 bases at J; junction bases unmatched: 18. This CDR3 is 18 amino acids long. Germline values: CDR1 SGHVS, CDR2 FNYEAQ. In nucleotides, the CDR3 is TGTGCCAGCAGCTTGGAAGACGTAGCGGGAATTCTGCCGGATGAGCAGTTCTTC. It is translated as CASSLEDVAGILPDEQFF. The full variable domain, in which reference TRBV7-6 and TRBJ2-1 provide the parts outside the CDR3, is GAGVSQSPRYKVTKRGQDVALRCDPISGHVSLYWYRQALGQGPEFLTYFNYEAQQDKSGLPNDRFSAERPEGSISTLTIQRTEQRDSAMYRCASSLEDVAGILPDEQFFGPGTRLTVL.

This rearrangement joins TRBV14 to TRBJ2-2, with D uncertain. Germline loops: CDR1 SGHDN, CDR2 FVKESK. The CDR3 is 14 residues long. The V end lost 4 bases, the J end lost 4 bases, and 10 bases lay between the germline ends. The CDR3 sequence is CASSPRVATGELFF. The DNA for the CDR3 is TGTGCCAGCAGCCCCCGGGTGGCCACCGGGGAGCTGTTTTTT.

The rearrangement uses TRBV10-2 and TRBJ1-1, with D possibly matching TRBD1 (6 bases). Trimming cost V 6 bases and J 1 base, with 15 bases left between them. The CDR3 totals 15 residues. Germline CDR1 WSHSY, CDR2 SAAADI. DNA for the CDR3: TGCGCCAGCAGGATTACAGGGACGGGGAACACTGAAGCTTTCTTT. Translation gives CASRITGTGNTEAFF.

The rearrangement links TRBV24-1 to TRBJ1-2; D is perhaps TRBD1 (6 bases). The germline V gene encodes CDR1 KGHDR and CDR2 SFDVKD. This CDR3 region has 15 residues. The V end was cut by 4 bases, the J end by 0 bases, with 11 bases between. The CDR3, as DNA: TGTGCCACCAGTGACCCACGGACAGCTAACTATGGCTACACCTTC. Translated: CATSDPRTANYGYTF.

The chain couples TRBV5-1 to TRBJ2-7, with 10 bases lining up with TRBD1. The CDR3 totals 15 residues. With V trimmed by 0 bases and J by 2 bases, 2 bases remained unmatched. Germline loops: CDR1 SGHRS, CDR2 YFSETQ. The CDR3 protein is CASSLVGTGAYEQYF. Written as DNA, the CDR3 is TGCGCCAGCAGCTTGGTAGGGACAGGGGCCTACGAGCAGTACTTC.

DNA for the CDR3: TGTGCCAGTACCTTCTGGGGACAGATGAACACTGAAGCTTTCTTT. Translating it yields CASTFWGQMNTEAFF. The rearrangement joins TRBV19 to TRBJ1-1; 7 bases line up with TRBD1. Germline loops: CDR1 LNHDA, CDR2 SQIVND (reference sequence). The CDR3 sequence is 15 residues long. Unmatched junction bases numbered 8, after V lost 7 bases and J lost 0 bases.

This sequence joins TRBV28 and TRBJ2-4; possible D gene TRBD2, 6 bases. V was pared by 5 bases and J by 0 bases, with 14 bases between. The CDR3 contains 16 residues. Germline CDR1 and CDR2: MDHEN and SYDVKM. The CDR3: CASSPPGLLAKNIQYF. DNA of the CDR3: TGTGCCAGCAGTCCCCCGGGACTCTTAGCCAAAAACATTCAGTACTTC.

This sequence joins TRBV25-1 and TRBJ1-4; D is unclear. This CDR3 comprises 14 residues. Germline assignment: CDR1 MGHDK and CDR2 SYGVNS. V was shortened by 6 bases and J by 0 bases, with 8 bases between the two germline ends. CDR3 DNA sequence: TGTGCCAGCAGGGGCTCAACAACTAATGAAAAACTGTTTTTT. This codes for CASRGSTTNEKLFF.

The chain couples TRBV7-2 to TRBJ2-4; 14 nucleotides agree with TRBD2. With 11 bases clipped from V and 1 base from J, the junction kept 7 bases outside the gene matches. The CDR3 has 16 residues. From germline, CDR1 is SGHTA and CDR2 FQGNSA. In DNA, the CDR3 is TGTGCCTTGGGGACTAGCGGGAGTGGGGCCAAAAACATTCAGTACTTC. Translating it yields CALGTSGSGAKNIQYF.